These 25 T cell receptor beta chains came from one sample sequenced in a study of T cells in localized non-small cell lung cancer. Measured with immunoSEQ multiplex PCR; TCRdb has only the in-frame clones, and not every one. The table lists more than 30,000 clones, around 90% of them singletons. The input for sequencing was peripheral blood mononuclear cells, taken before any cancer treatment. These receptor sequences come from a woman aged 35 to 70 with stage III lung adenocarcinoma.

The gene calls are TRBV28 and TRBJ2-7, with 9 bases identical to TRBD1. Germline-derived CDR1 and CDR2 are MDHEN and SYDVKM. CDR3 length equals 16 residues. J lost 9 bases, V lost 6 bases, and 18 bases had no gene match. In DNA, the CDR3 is TGTGCCAGCAGGTCTACGGACAGGGGCTACTACGAGGGGCAGTACTTC. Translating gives CASRSTDRGYYEGQYF.

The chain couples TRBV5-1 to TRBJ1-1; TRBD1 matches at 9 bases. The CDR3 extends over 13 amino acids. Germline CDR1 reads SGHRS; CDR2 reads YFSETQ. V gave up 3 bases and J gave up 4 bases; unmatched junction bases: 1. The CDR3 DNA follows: TGCGCCAGCAGCTCGACAGGGGGCACTGAAGCTTTCTTT. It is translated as CASSSTGGTEAFF. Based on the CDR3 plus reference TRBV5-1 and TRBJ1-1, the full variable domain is KAGVTQTPRYLIKTRGQQVTLSCSPISGHRSVSWYQQTPGQGLQFLFEYFSETQRNKGNFPGRFSGRQFSNSRSEMNVSTLELGDSALYLCASSSTGGTEAFFGQGTRLTVV.

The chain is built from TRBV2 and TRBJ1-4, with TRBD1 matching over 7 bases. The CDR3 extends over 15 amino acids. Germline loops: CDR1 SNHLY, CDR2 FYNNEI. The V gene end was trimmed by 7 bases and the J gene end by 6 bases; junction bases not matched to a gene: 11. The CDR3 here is CASNPRQGGDEKLFF. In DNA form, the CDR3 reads TGTGCCAGCAACCCTCGACAGGGAGGGGATGAAAAACTGTTTTTT. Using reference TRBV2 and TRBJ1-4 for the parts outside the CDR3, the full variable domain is EPEVTQTPSHQVTQMGQEVILRCVPISNHLYFYWYRQILGQKVEFLVSFYNNEISEKSEIFDDQFSVERPDGSNFTLKIRSTKLEDSAMYFCASNPRQGGDEKLFFGSGTQLSVL.

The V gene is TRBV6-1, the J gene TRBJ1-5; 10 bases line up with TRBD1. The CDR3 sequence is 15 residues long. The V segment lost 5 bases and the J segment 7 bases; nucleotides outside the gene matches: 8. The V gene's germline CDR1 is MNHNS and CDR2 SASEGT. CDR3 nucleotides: TGTGCCAGCAGTCAACAACCGACAGGGGGCCAGCCCCAGCATTTT. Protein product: CASSQQPTGGQPQHF.

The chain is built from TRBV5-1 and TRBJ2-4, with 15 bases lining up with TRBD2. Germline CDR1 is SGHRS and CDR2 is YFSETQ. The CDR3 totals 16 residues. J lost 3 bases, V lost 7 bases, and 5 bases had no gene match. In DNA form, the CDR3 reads TGCGCCAGCGGGACTAGCGGGGGGCTGGGCAAAAACATTCAGTACTTC. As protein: CASGTSGGLGKNIQYF.

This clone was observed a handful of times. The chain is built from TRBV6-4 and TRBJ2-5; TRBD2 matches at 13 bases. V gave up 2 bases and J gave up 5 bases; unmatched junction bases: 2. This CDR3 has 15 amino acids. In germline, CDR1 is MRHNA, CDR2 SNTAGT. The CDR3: CASSDTSGGAETQYF. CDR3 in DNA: TGTGCCAGCAGTGACACTAGCGGGGGGGCCGAGACCCAGTACTTC.

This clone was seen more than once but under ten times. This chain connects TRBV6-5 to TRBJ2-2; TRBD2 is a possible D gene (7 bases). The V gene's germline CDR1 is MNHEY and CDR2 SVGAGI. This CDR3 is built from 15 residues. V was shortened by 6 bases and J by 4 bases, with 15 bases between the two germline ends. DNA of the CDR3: TGTGCCAGCAGGGGTAACGGGGGGCGCACCGGGGAGCTGTTTTTT. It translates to CASRGNGGRTGELFF.

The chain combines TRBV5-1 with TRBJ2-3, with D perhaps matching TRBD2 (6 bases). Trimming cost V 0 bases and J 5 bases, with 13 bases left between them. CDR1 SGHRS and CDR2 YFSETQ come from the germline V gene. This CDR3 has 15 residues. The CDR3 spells CASSLVLALGDTQYF. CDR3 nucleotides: TGCGCCAGCAGCTTGGTCCTAGCGCTGGGAGATACGCAGTATTTT.

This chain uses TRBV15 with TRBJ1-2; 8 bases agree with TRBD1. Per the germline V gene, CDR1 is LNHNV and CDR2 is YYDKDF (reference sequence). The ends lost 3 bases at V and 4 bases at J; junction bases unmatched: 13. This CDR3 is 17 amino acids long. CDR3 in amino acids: CATSSMAGQADGYGYTF. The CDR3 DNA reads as TGTGCCACCAGCAGCATGGCGGGACAGGCGGATGGCTATGGCTACACCTTC.

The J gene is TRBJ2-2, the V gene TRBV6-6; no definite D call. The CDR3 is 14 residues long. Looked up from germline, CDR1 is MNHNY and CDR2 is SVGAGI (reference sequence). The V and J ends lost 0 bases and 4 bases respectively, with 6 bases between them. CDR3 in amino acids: CASSYSMSTGELFF. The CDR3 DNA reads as TGTGCCAGCAGTTACTCGATGAGCACCGGGGAGCTGTTTTTT.

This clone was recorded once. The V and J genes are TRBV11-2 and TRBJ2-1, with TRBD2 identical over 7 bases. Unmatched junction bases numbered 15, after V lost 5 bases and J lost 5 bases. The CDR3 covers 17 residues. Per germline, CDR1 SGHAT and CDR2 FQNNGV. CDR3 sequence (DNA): TGTGCCAGCAGCCCTCATGGGGCGCGGGAGATCAACAATGAGCAGTTCTTC. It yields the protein CASSPHGAREINNEQFF. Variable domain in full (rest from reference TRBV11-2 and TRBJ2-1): EAGVAQSPRYKIIEKRQSVAFWCNPISGHATLYWYQQILGQGPKLLIQFQNNGVVDDSQLPKDRFSAERLKGVDSTLKIQPAKLEDSAVYLCASSPHGAREINNEQFFGPGTRLTVL.

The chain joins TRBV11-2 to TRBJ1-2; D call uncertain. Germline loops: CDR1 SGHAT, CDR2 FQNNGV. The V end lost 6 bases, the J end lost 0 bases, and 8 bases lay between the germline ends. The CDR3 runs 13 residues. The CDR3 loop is CASSPATNYGYTF. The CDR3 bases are TGTGCCAGCAGTCCAGCTACTAACTATGGCTACACCTTC.

The CDR3 here is CASSLSRGYEQYF. In DNA, the CDR3 is TGTGCCAGCAGTTTATCGCGGGGATACGAGCAGTACTTC. This sequence joins TRBV27 and TRBJ2-7; D is perhaps TRBD2 (6 bases). This CDR3 contains 13 residues. Germline V gives CDR1 MNHEY, CDR2 SMNVEV (reference sequence). Trimming shortened V by 0 bases and J by 4 bases, and 7 bases separated the two germline ends.

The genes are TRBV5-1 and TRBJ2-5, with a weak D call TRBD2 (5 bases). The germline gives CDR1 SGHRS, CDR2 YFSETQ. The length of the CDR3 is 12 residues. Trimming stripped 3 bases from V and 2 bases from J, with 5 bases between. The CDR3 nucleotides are TGCGCCAGCAGCTGGGAGCAAGAGACCCAGTACTTC. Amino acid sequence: CASSWEQETQYF.

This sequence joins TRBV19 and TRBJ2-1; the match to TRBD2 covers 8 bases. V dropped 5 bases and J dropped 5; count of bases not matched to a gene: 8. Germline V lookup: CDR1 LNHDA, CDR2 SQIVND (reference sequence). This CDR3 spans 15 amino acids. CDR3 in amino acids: CASSFSGIENNEQFF. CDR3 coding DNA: TGTGCCAGTAGTTTTAGCGGGATTGAAAACAATGAGCAGTTCTTC.

The CDR3 loop is CASSPGQGASYGYTF. CDR3 DNA sequence: TGTGCCAGCAGCCCGGGACAGGGAGCCAGCTATGGCTACACCTTC. This chain uses TRBV5-4 with TRBJ1-2; 9 bases line up with TRBD1. The germline V gene encodes CDR1 SGHNT and CDR2 YYREEE (reference sequence). The CDR3 is 15 amino acids. V shed 4 bases, J shed 4 bases, and the junction held 8 bases outside the gene matches.

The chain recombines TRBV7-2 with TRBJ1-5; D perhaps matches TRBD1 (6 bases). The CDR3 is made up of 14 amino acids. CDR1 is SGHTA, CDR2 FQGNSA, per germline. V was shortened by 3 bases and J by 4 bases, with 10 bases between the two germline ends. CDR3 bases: TGTGCCAGCAGCTTCGCCGACAGGAATCAGCCCCAGCATTTT. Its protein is CASSFADRNQPQHF. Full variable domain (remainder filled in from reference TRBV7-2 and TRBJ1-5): GAGVSQSPSNKVTEKGKDVELRCDPISGHTALYWYRQSLGQGLEFLIYFQGNSAPDKSGLPSDRFSAERTGGSVSTLTIQRTQQEDSAVYLCASSFADRNQPQHFGDGTRLSIL.

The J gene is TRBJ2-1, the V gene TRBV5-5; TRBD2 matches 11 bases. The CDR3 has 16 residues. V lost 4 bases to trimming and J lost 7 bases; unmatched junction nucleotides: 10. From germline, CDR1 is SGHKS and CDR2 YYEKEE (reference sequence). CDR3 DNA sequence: TGTGCCAGCAGCCCTTTTAGCGGGGGGGACCCTAATGAGCAGTTCTTC. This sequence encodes CASSPFSGGDPNEQFF.

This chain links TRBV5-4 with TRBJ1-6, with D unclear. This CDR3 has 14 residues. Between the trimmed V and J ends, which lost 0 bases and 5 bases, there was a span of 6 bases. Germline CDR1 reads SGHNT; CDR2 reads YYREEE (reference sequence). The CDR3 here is CASSLDRNNSPLHF. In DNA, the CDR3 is TGTGCCAGCAGCTTGGACCGGAATAATTCACCCCTCCACTTT.

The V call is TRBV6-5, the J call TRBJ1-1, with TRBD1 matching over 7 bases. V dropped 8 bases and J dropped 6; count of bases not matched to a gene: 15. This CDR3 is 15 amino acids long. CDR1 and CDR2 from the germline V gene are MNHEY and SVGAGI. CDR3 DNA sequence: TGTGCCAGCTCGCGAAGGGGCACAGGGGACGCTGAAGCTTTCTTT. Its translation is CASSRRGTGDAEAFF.

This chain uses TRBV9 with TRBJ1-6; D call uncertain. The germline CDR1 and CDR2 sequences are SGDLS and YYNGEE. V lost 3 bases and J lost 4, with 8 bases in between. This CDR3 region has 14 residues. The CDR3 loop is CASSGGVYNSPLHF. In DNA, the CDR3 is TGTGCCAGCAGCGGGGGAGTTTATAATTCACCCCTCCACTTT. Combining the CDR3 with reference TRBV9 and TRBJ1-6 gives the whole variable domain DSGVTQTPKHLITATGQRVTLRCSPRSGDLSVYWYQQSLDQGLQFLIQYYNGEERAKGNILERFSAQQFPDLHSELNLSSLELGDSALYFCASSGGVYNSPLHFGNGTRLTVT.

The CDR3 bases are TGTGCCAGCAGTTACTCCGGGCGGGGTAATTCACCCCTCCACTTT. This sequence encodes CASSYSGRGNSPLHF. The gene calls are TRBV6-5 and TRBJ1-6; D remains unclear. This CDR3 is 15 amino acids long. Trimming took off 0 bases at V and 6 bases at J, with 9 bases between the two ends. The germline CDR1 and CDR2 sequences are MNHEY and SVGAGI.

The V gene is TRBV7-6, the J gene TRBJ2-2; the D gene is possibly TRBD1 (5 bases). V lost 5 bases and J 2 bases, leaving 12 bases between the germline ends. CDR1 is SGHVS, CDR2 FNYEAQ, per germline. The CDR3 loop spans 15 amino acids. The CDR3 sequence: CASSPRQRNTGELFF. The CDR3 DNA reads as TGTGCCAGCAGCCCGAGACAGCGAAACACCGGGGAGCTGTTTTTT.

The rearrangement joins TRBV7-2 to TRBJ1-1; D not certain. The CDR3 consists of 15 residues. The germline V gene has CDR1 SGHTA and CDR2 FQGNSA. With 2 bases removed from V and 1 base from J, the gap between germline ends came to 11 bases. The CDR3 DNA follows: TGTGCCAGCAGCTTAAGGTCAGCCAAGAACACTGAAGCTTTCTTT. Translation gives CASSLRSAKNTEAFF.

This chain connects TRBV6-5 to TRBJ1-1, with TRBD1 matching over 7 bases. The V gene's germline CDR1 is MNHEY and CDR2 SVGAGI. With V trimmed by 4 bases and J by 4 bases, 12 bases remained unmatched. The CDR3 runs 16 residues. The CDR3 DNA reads TGTGCCAGCAGTTCAAGAACTTACAGGGGATCCACTGAAGCTTTCTTT. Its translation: CASSSRTYRGSTEAFF.